These 3 T cell receptor beta chains were sequenced from one sample in a study of technical replicates of blood from a handful of donors. The table came from immunoSEQ multiplex PCR; TCRdb's copy has only in-frame clones and leaves some out. The sample lists 7,500 to 9,500 clones; roughly 90% were seen once. The sequenced sample was PBMCs. These TCRs come from a human donor in good health.

J is TRBJ2-7 and V is TRBV29-1; possible D gene TRBD1, 7 bases. CDR1 SQVTM and CDR2 ANQGSEA come from the germline V gene. The CDR3 is made up of 14 amino acids. V lost 6 bases and J lost 2, with 17 bases in between. The CDR3 reads CSVGRTQGAYEQYF. In DNA form, the CDR3 reads TGCAGCGTGGGGAGGACCCAGGGGGCCTACGAGCAGTACTTC.

The CDR3 DNA follows: TGTGCCAGCAGCTTGACTAGCGGGAGAGAGACCCAGTACTTC. This gives the protein CASSLTSGRETQYF. The V call is TRBV7-9, the J call TRBJ2-5; 12 nucleotides align to TRBD2. This CDR3 has 14 amino acids. V dropped 3 bases and J dropped 4; count of bases not matched to a gene: 0. The germline CDR1 and CDR2 sequences are SEHNR and FQNEAQ (reference sequence).

This chain connects TRBV28 to TRBJ1-1, with 8 bases that match TRBD1. The CDR3 consists of 16 residues. V lost 5 bases, J lost 7 bases, and 15 bases stayed unmatched. Per germline, CDR1 MDHEN and CDR2 SYDVKM. Here the CDR3 reads CASSRRSWTGTIEAFF. For the CDR3, the DNA is TGTGCCAGCAGTCGCCGCTCGTGGACAGGGACAATTGAAGCTTTCTTT.